These 31 T cell receptor beta chains were all obtained from the same sample, sequenced in a study of control samples from healthy donors and cancer patients. The repertoire was sequenced with immunoSEQ multiplex PCR; TCRdb's copy has only in-frame clones and lacks some. The repertoire holds about 120,000 clones, with approximately 87% as singletons. Sequencing input: blood. Receptors were obtained from a man aged 55-75 years in good health.

This clone has a single count. The chain couples TRBV19 to TRBJ2-3, with a weak D call TRBD2 (6 bases). V was cut by 6 bases and J by 2 bases, with 24 bases left in between. Per the germline V gene, CDR1 is LNHDA and CDR2 is SQIVND (reference sequence). The CDR3 extends over 18 amino acids. For the CDR3, the DNA is TGTGCCAGTAGCACGGGCCCTTGGGCGGGGCCCGCCACAGATACGCAGTATTTT. It translates to CASSTGPWAGPATDTQYF.

CDR3 amino acids: CASSQEGVLRGAGELFF. The CDR3 DNA reads as TGTGCCAGCAGCCAAGAAGGCGTGTTAAGGGGGGCCGGGGAGCTGTTTTTT. The genes are TRBV4-2 and TRBJ2-2; tentatively, D is TRBD1 or TRBD2 (6 bases each). Deletions cut 0 bases from V and 6 bases from J, with 17 bases between. Germline V CDR1 and CDR2: LGHNA, YNFKEQ. There are 17 residues in the CDR3.

About this clone itself: An end of the junction differs from the germline gene, which may be a read error. At the DNA level, this CDR3 is encoded by other sequences in the same sample as well. The chain has TRBV19 and TRBJ2-1, with D tentatively TRBD2 (6 bases). This CDR3 comprises 15 residues. Germline V gene sequence: CDR1 LNHDA, CDR2 SQIVND (reference sequence). This CDR3 reads CASSIEASGYNEQFF. CDR3 coding DNA: TGTGCCAGTAGTATAGAGGCCAGCGGGTACAATGAACAGTTCTTC. Using reference TRBV19 and TRBJ2-1 for the parts outside the CDR3, the full variable domain is DGGITQSPKYLFRKEGQNVTLSCEQNLNHDAMYWYRQDPGQGLRLIYYSQIVNDFQKGDIAEGYSVSREKKESFPLTVTSAQKNPTAFYLCASSIEASGYNEQFFGPGTRLTVL.

The chain links TRBV9 to TRBJ1-1; D call uncertain. The CDR3 spans 15 residues. Per the germline V gene, CDR1 is SGDLS and CDR2 is YYNGEE. Trimming stripped 2 bases from V and 1 base from J, with 12 bases between. For the CDR3, the DNA is TGTGCCAGCAGCGTCGAAGGCGCCTCGAACACTGAAGCTTTCTTT. This codes for CASSVEGASNTEAFF.

The genes are TRBV5-1 and TRBJ2-7; maybe TRBD1 (5 bases). Trimming stripped 1 base from V and 2 bases from J, with 16 bases between. Germline V CDR1 and CDR2: SGHRS, YFSETQ. CDR3 size: 16 residues. In DNA form, the CDR3 reads TGCGCCAGCAGCTTGTTTGTTCAAACAGGTACCTACGAGCAGTACTTC. Amino acids: CASSLFVQTGTYEQYF.

The gene calls are TRBV6-2 or TRBV6-3 and TRBJ1-1, with a tentative D call TRBD1 (6 bases). The V gene's germline CDR1 is MNHEY and CDR2 SVGEGT. Trimming pared 5 bases from V and 4 bases from J, leaving 17 bases between. The CDR3 has 15 amino acids. CDR3 region: CASSQGGGRSTEAFF. In nucleotides, the CDR3 is TGTGCCAGCAGTCAGGGTGGGGGGCGGTCCACTGAAGCTTTCTTT.

The chain carries TRBV19 and TRBJ1-5; tentatively, D is TRBD1 (5 bases). The V end was cut by 2 bases, the J end by 0 bases, with 11 bases between. CDR1 and CDR2 (germline): LNHDA, SQIVND (reference sequence). CDR3 length equals 16 residues. The CDR3 coding sequence is TGTGCCAGTAGTATAAGGGGCGACTATAGCAATCAGCCCCAGCATTTT. Translated: CASSIRGDYSNQPQHF.

The chain carries TRBV7-3 and TRBJ1-1; D uncertain. The length of the CDR3 is 13 residues. Trimming removed 5 bases from V and 2 bases from J, with 9 bases in between. Germline V CDR1 and CDR2: SGHTA, FQGTGA. Here the CDR3 reads CASSPTSNTEAFF. In DNA, the CDR3 is TGTGCCAGCAGCCCAACAAGCAACACTGAAGCTTTCTTT.

J is TRBJ2-7 and V is TRBV7-2; tentatively, D is TRBD2 (6 bases). CDR1 is SGHTA, CDR2 FQGNSA, per germline. Trimming pared 0 bases from V and 5 bases from J, leaving 11 bases between. CDR3 length: 14 residues. The CDR3 coding sequence is TGTGCCAGCAGCTTAGCCCGGGGGATTCACGAGCAGTACTTC. Amino acid sequence: CASSLARGIHEQYF.

This clone occurred once. The rearrangement links TRBV19 to TRBJ1-3, with 10 bases matching TRBD1. Losses at the gene ends were 6 bases for V and 1 base for J; bases not matched to a gene: 6. This CDR3 contains 16 residues. Germline CDR1 and CDR2: LNHDA and SQIVND (reference sequence). The CDR3 spells CASRTPGQGSGNTIYF. CDR3 DNA: TGTGCCAGTAGAACTCCGGGACAGGGGTCTGGAAACACCATATATTTT. The full variable domain, with the rest looked up from reference TRBV19 and TRBJ1-3, is DGGITQSPKYLFRKEGQNVTLSCEQNLNHDAMYWYRQDPGQGLRLIYYSQIVNDFQKGDIAEGYSVSREKKESFPLTVTSAQKNPTAFYLCASRTPGQGSGNTIYFGEGSWLTVV.

This chain connects TRBV7-2 to TRBJ2-7; no firm D call. V lost 1 base to trimming and J lost 1 base, with 8 bases between them. The CDR3 totals 14 residues. Germline V gene lookup returns CDR1 SGHTA and CDR2 FQGNSA. CDR3 coding DNA: TGTGCCAGCAGCTTAGGCCAGCTATCCTACGAGCAGTACTTC. It translates to CASSLGQLSYEQYF.

The chain has TRBV28 and TRBJ1-4; the D gene is possibly TRBD1 (5 bases). Germline lookup yields CDR1 MDHEN and CDR2 SYDVKM. The CDR3 length is 17 residues. Trimming left V 6 bases short and J 3 bases short, with 20 bases between. In DNA, the CDR3 is TGTGCCAGCAGGCCCGCCGGGAATCCGGGGGCTAATGAAAAACTGTTTTTT. Translating it yields CASRPAGNPGANEKLFF.

This sequence joins TRBV6-2 or TRBV6-3 and TRBJ2-7; 12 bases fit TRBD1. The CDR3 spans 15 residues. Looked up from germline, CDR1 is MNHEY and CDR2 is SVGEGT. Trimming took 5 bases from V and 7 from J; bases not matched to a gene: 9. CDR3 sequence reads: CASSNRDRGLDEQYF. CDR3 nucleotide sequence: TGTGCCAGCAGTAACAGGGACAGGGGGCTTGATGAGCAGTACTTC.

V gene TRBV28 combines with J gene TRBJ1-4; no firm D call. The length of the CDR3 is 15 residues. V was shortened by 3 bases and J by 0 bases, with 8 bases between the two germline ends. Germline CDR1 and CDR2: MDHEN and SYDVKM. CDR3 region: CASSFRGTTNEKLFF. The CDR3 DNA follows: TGTGCCAGCAGTTTTCGGGGAACAACTAATGAAAAACTGTTTTTT.

V is TRBV18 and J is TRBJ2-1; no clear D gene. Germline loops: CDR1 KGHSH, CDR2 LQKENI. With 4 bases removed from V and 7 bases from J, the gap between germline ends came to 20 bases. The CDR3 loop spans 16 amino acids. The CDR3 loop is CASSRPTEGLGNEQFF. Here the CDR3 DNA reads TGTGCCAGCTCACGACCGACGGAAGGTTTGGGGAATGAGCAGTTCTTC.

This chain joins TRBV27 and TRBJ1-1; D is ambiguous. CDR3 size: 13 residues. Germline CDR1 and CDR2: MNHEY and SMNVEV (reference sequence). Deletions cut 0 bases from V and 4 bases from J, with 6 bases between. As DNA, the CDR3 is TGTGCCAGCAGTTTATCATGGGGCACTGAAGCTTTCTTT. Protein product: CASSLSWGTEAFF.

The chain's CDR3 is CASSAQETQYF. In DNA form, the CDR3 reads TGTGCCAGCAGTGCTCAAGAGACCCAGTACTTC. The rearrangement uses TRBV25-1 and TRBJ2-5; D gene uncertain. V dropped 4 bases and J dropped 2 bases, with 2 bases sitting between them. This CDR3 has 11 amino acids. CDR1 is MGHDK, CDR2 SYGVNS, per germline.

The rearrangement uses TRBV19 and TRBJ2-7; tentatively, D is TRBD1 (6 bases). The CDR3 covers 15 residues. V was trimmed by 5 bases and J by 0 bases, leaving 14 bases between them. The germline V gene has CDR1 LNHDA and CDR2 SQIVND (reference sequence). The DNA of the CDR3 is TGTGCCAGTAGTCCCCGACAGGAATCCTCCTACGAGCAGTACTTC. Translated, it gives CASSPRQESSYEQYF.

The rearrangement uses TRBV7-2 and TRBJ2-2; 8 bases align to TRBD2. Unmatched junction bases numbered 5, after V lost 5 bases and J lost 3 bases. Germline CDR1 and CDR2: SGHTA and FQGNSA. The CDR3 loop spans 15 amino acids. This CDR3 is CASSLGLVDTGELFF. In nucleotides, the CDR3 is TGTGCCAGCAGCCTGGGACTAGTGGACACCGGGGAGCTGTTTTTT. The complete variable domain, with remaining parts taken from reference TRBV7-2 and TRBJ2-2, reads GAGVSQSPSNKVTEKGKDVELRCDPISGHTALYWYRQSLGQGLEFLIYFQGNSAPDKSGLPSDRFSAERTGGSVSTLTIQRTQQEDSAVYLCASSLGLVDTGELFFGEGSRLTVL.

The V call is TRBV9, the J call TRBJ1-1, with 9 bases fitting TRBD1. Germline V gene data show CDR1 as SGDLS and CDR2 as YYNGEE. The CDR3 contains 15 residues. Trimming cost V 1 base and J 10 bases; bases outside gene matches: 11. The DNA of the CDR3 is TGTGCCAGCAGCGTATTTGACAGGGGGGTTGATGGAGCTTTCTTT. Translated, it gives CASSVFDRGVDGAFF.

J is TRBJ1-2 and V is TRBV28; D might be TRBD1 (5 bases). Trimming stripped 5 bases from V and 2 bases from J, with 21 bases between. Germline CDR1 is MDHEN and CDR2 is SYDVKM. The CDR3 has 17 residues. The CDR3 DNA reads as TGTGCCAGCAGTCCCCAGGCGGCAGGGAGACAGAACTATGGCTACACCTTC. Encoded protein: CASSPQAAGRQNYGYTF.

This rearrangement joins TRBV3-1 (or the pseudogene TRBV3-2) to TRBJ1-1, with 7 nucleotides matching TRBD1. The germline CDR1 and CDR2 sequences are LGHDT and YNNKEL (reference sequence). Trimming cost V 8 bases and J 2 bases; bases outside gene matches: 8. This CDR3 has 14 amino acids. DNA for the CDR3: TGTGCCAGCTCTGAAGACAGGGCTAACACTGAAGCTTTCTTT. Translation gives CASSEDRANTEAFF.

The genes are TRBV11-2 and TRBJ1-5; D is undetermined. CDR3 length: 14 residues. Germline lookup yields CDR1 SGHAT and CDR2 FQNNGV. The ends were cut back, 0 bases at V and 7 bases at J, with 10 bases in the middle. The CDR3 loop reads CASSLERLGQPQHF. Here the CDR3 DNA reads TGTGCCAGCAGCTTAGAGCGCCTAGGCCAGCCCCAGCATTTT. The variable domain in full, completed from reference TRBV11-2 and TRBJ1-5, reads EAGVAQSPRYKIIEKRQSVAFWCNPISGHATLYWYQQILGQGPKLLIQFQNNGVVDDSQLPKDRFSAERLKGVDSTLKIQPAKLEDSAVYLCASSLERLGQPQHFGDGTRLSIL.

The V gene is TRBV30, the J gene TRBJ1-5, with D possibly being TRBD1 (6 bases). CDR3 length equals 13 residues. V shed 2 bases and J shed 7 bases, with 12 bases lying between them. The V gene's germline CDR1 is GTSNPN and CDR2 SVGIG (reference sequence). The CDR3 sequence: CAWSTGPRQPQHF. The CDR3 nucleotides are TGTGCCTGGAGTACAGGGCCAAGGCAGCCCCAGCATTTT.

The chain has TRBV29-1 and TRBJ2-7; D may match TRBD1 or TRBD2 (7 bases each). Germline CDR1 reads SQVTM; CDR2 reads ANQGSEA. V shed 6 bases and J shed 4 bases, with 19 bases lying between them. The CDR3 is made up of 14 amino acids. CDR3 in DNA: TGCAGCGTCGTAGCGGGCCAGGGGGTGTACGAGCAGTACTTC. It yields the protein CSVVAGQGVYEQYF.

The rearrangement links TRBV7-2 to TRBJ2-7; D ambiguous. This CDR3 comprises 13 residues. The V gene lost 2 bases and the J gene lost 1 base, with 6 bases spanning the gap. CDR1 is SGHTA, CDR2 FQGNSA, per germline. As DNA, the CDR3 is TGTGCCAGCAGCTTACCCAATTCCTACGAGCAGTACTTC. As protein: CASSLPNSYEQYF.

The chain recombines TRBV27 with TRBJ2-1, with a possible D match to TRBD2 (5 bases). CDR3 length: 15 amino acids. The V and J ends lost 3 bases and 6 bases respectively, with 15 bases between them. Germline CDR1 and CDR2: MNHEY and SMNVEV (reference sequence). The CDR3 coding sequence is TGTGCCAGCAGTTTCACGACTACCCGGGGCAATGAGCAGTTCTTC. Translated, it gives CASSFTTTRGNEQFF.

V gene TRBV24-1 combines with J gene TRBJ2-1; no firm D call. CDR1 is KGHDR, CDR2 SFDVKD, per germline. Between the trimmed V and J ends, which lost 3 bases and 0 bases, there was a span of 8 bases. This CDR3 is 15 amino acids long. The CDR3 region is CATSDTGFSYNEQFF. CDR3 sequence (DNA): TGTGCCACCAGTGATACCGGGTTCTCCTACAATGAGCAGTTCTTC.

Comment on this clone: This sample includes further DNA sequences coding for the same CDR3. The V call is TRBV5-1, the J call TRBJ2-3; 7 nucleotides agree with TRBD2. Losses at the gene ends were 0 bases for V and 3 bases for J; bases not matched to a gene: 4. This CDR3 has 15 residues. Germline values: CDR1 SGHRS, CDR2 YFSETQ. The CDR3 DNA sequence: TGCGCCAGCAGCTTGGGAGGCGGGGGTACAGATACGCAGTATTTT. It is translated as CASSLGGGGTDTQYF.

This rearrangement joins TRBV21-1 to TRBJ2-4; the D segment call TRBD2 is taken from the table without a DNA check. TRBV21-1 is a listed pseudogene. The CDR3 runs 15 residues. The CDR3 DNA reads TGTGCCAGCAATCTGAGAACGCTAGCCAAAAACATTCAGTACTTC. Translating it yields CASNLRTLAKNIQYF.

This clone was recorded a few times. The chain combines TRBV9 with TRBJ2-7; D is possibly TRBD2 (5 bases). This CDR3 has 13 amino acids. CDR1 is SGDLS, CDR2 YYNGEE, per germline. Trimming removed 5 bases from V and 0 bases from J, with 9 bases in between. The DNA for the CDR3 is TGTGCCAGCAGTACGGGGAGCTCCTACGAGCAGTACTTC. It specifies CASSTGSSYEQYF. Using reference TRBV9 and TRBJ2-7 for the parts outside the CDR3, the full variable domain is DSGVTQTPKHLITATGQRVTLRCSPRSGDLSVYWYQQSLDQGLQFLIQYYNGEERAKGNILERFSAQQFPDLHSELNLSSLELGDSALYFCASSTGSSYEQYFGPGTRLTVT.